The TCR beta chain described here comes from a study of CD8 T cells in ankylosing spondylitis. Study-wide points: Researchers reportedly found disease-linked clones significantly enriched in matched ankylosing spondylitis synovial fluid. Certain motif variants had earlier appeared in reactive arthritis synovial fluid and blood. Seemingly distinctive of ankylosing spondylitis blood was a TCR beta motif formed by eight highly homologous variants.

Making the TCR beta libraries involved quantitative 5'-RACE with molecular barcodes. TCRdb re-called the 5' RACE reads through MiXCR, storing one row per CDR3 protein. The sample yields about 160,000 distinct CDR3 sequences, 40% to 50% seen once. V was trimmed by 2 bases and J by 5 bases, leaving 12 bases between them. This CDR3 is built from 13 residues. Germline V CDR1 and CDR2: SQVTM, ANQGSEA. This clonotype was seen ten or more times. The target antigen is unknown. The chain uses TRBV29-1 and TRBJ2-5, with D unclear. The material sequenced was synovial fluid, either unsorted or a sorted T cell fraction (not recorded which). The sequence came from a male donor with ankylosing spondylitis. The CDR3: CSVENGFEETQYF. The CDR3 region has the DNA TGCAGCGTTGAAAACGGGTTTGAGGAGACCCAGTACTTC.